The following is a TCR beta chain sequence with its context. Its antigen is not identified. The data are from a study of shared clonotypes between healthy human individuals. Findings of the study overall: Among donors, the sharing of clonotypes was expected to be influenced by sequencing depth.

The data were produced by immunoSEQ multiplex PCR, yet TCRdb's version contains in-frame clones alone and is incomplete. The sample has 450,000 or so clones; about 74% are singletons. Healthy and HIV-negative, the adult donors had no recent acute infections or vaccinations. The CDR3 has 13 residues. Germline CDR1 reads LGHNA; CDR2 reads YSLEER. Trimming removed 3 bases at V and 6 bases at J, with 10 bases between. Sequencing used PBMCs. This clonotype originated in a woman aged 40-49 years in good health. Some clones in this sample may be carry-over from other donors' samples. This sequence joins TRBV4-3 and TRBJ2-3; D unclear. Here the CDR3 reads CASSQNLADTQYF. Here the CDR3 DNA reads TGCGCCAGCAGCCAGAACTTAGCTGATACGCAGTATTTT.